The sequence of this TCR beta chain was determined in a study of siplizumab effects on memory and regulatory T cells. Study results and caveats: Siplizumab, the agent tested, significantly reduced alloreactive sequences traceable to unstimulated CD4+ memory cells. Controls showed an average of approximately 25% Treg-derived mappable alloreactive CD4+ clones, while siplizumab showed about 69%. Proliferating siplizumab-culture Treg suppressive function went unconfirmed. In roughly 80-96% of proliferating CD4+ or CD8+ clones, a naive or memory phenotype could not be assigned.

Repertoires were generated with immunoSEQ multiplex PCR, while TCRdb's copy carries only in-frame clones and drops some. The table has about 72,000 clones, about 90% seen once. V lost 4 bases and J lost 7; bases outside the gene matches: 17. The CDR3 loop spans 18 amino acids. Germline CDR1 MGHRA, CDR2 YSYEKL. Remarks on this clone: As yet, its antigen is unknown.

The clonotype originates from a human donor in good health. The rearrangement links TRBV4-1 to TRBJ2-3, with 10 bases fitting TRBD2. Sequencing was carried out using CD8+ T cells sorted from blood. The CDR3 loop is CASSPEPPQRGGLNTQYF. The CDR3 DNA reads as TGCGCCAGCAGCCCTGAACCCCCCCAGCGGGGGGGCCTAAATACGCAGTATTTT.